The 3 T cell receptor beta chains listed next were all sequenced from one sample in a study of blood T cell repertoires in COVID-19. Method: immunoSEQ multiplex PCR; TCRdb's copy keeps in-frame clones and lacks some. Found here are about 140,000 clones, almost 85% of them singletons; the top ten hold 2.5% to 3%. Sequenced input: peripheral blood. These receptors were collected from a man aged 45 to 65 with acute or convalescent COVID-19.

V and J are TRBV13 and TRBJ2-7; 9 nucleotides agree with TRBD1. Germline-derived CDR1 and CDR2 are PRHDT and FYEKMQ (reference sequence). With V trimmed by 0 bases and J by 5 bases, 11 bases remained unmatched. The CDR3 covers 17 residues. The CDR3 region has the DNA TGTGCCAGCAGCTTAGGCCCGGGGGACAGGGTCTCTAACGAGCAGTACTTC. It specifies CASSLGPGDRVSNEQYF.

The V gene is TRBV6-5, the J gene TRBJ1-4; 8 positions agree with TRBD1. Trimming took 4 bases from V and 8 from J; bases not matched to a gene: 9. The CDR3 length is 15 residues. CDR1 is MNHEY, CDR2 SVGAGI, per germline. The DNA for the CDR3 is TGTGCCAGCAGTTCCTCAGGGGGCGCTGAGGAAAAACTGTTTTTT. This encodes CASSSSGGAEEKLFF.

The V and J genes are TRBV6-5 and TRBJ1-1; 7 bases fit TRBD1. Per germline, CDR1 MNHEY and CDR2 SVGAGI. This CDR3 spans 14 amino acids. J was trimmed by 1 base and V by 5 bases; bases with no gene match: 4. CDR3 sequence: CASSKTGPNTEAFF. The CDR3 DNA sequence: TGTGCCAGCAGTAAGACAGGGCCGAACACTGAAGCTTTCTTT.